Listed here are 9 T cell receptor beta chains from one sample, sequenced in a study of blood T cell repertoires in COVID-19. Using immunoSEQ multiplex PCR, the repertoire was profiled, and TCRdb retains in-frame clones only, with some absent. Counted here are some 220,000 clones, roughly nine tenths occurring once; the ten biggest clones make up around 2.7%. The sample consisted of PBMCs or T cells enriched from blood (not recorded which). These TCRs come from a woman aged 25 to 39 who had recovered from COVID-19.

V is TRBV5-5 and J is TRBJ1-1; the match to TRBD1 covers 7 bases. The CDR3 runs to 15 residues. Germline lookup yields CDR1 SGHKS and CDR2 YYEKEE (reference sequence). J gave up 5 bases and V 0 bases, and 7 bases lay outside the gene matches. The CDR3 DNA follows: TGTGCCAGCAGCTTGGATGGCAGGGACAGAACTGAAGCTTTCTTT. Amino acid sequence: CASSLDGRDRTEAFF.

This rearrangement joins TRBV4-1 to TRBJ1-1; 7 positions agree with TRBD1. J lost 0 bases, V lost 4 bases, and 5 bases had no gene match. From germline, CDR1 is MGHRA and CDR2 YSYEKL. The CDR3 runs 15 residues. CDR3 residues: CASSPATGLNTEAFF. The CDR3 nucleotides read TGCGCCAGCAGCCCCGCGACAGGGCTGAACACTGAAGCTTTCTTT.

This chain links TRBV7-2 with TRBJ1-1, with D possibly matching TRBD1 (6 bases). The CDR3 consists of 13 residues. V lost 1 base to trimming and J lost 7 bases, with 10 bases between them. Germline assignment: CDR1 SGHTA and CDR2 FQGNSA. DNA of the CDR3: TGTGCCAGCAGCTTAGAACGCAGGGGTGAAGCTTTCTTT. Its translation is CASSLERRGEAFF.

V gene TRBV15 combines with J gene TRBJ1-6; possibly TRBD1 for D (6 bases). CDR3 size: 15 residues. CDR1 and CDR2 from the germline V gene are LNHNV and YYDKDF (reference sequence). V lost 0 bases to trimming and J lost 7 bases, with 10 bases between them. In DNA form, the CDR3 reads TGTGCCACCAGCAGAGAGCAGACAGGAAATTCACCCCTCCACTTT. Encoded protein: CATSREQTGNSPLHF.

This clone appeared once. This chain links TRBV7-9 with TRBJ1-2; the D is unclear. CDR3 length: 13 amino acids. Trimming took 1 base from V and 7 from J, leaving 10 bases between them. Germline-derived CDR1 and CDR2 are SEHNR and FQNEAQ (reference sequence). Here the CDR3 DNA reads TGTGCCAGCAGCTTAGAGGAGGGTAGTGGCTACACCTTC. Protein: CASSLEEGSGYTF.

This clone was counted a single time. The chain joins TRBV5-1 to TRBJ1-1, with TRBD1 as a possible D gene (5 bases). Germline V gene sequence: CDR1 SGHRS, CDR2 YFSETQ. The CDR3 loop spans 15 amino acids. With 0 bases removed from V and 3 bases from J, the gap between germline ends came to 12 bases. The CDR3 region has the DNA TGCGCCAGCAGCTTGGAGGGGAATATAGACACTGAAGCTTTCTTT. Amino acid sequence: CASSLEGNIDTEAFF.

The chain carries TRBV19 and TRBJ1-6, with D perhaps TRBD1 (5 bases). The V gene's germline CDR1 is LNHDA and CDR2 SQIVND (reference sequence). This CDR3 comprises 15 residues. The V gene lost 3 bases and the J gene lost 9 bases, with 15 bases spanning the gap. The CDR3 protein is CASSMDTIPSSPLHF. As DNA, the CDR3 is TGTGCCAGTAGTATGGACACAATCCCAAGTTCACCCCTCCACTTT.

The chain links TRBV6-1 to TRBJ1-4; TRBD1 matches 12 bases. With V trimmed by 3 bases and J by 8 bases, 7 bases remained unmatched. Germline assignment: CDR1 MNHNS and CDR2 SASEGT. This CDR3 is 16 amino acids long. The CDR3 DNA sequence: TGTGCCAGCAGTGAGTCTACCGGGACAGGGGGCGAAAAACTGTTTTTT. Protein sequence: CASSESTGTGGEKLFF.

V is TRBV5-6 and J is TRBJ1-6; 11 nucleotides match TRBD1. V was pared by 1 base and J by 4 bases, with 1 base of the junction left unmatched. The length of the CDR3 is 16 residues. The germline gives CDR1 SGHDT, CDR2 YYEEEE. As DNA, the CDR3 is TGTGCCAGCAGCTTGCGGGACAGGGGGTATAATTCACCCCTCCACTTT. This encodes CASSLRDRGYNSPLHF.